Given below is one TCR beta chain in context. Its antigen remains unknown. This specimen belongs to a study of T cell responses to AZD1222 COVID-19 vaccine. At the level of the study: Second doses that came at about 4 or about 12 weeks were put together. Study results and caveats: Repertoire collection took place solely once the T cell response had peaked. Among the donors, most were white British and more were female, and clonal diversity was possibly underestimated.

Clones were sequenced by immunoSEQ multiplex PCR, and TCRdb holds only the in-frame ones, with some missing. The sample carries roughly 130,000 clones, just over 85% recorded once. V was trimmed by 1 base and J by 10 bases, leaving 10 bases between them. CDR3 length: 13 residues. Germline CDR1 and CDR2: SEHNR and FQNEAQ (reference sequence). Sequencing used peripheral blood, obtained on day 0 of AZD1222 vaccination. The rearrangement joins TRBV7-9 to TRBJ2-2; no firm D call. This TCR derives from an adult in good health. CDR3 loop: CASSLVSEEELFF. Written as DNA, the CDR3 is TGTGCCAGCAGCTTAGTTAGTGAGGAGGAGCTGTTTTTT.